Included here is one T cell receptor beta chain sequence, with context. Antigen unknown. The sample originates from a study of PD-1 blockade in classical Hodgkin lymphoma. Overall study: It was nivolumab at 3 mg/kg, given intravenously every 2 weeks, that patients received.

The method was immunoSEQ multiplex PCR; TCRdb's version includes in-frame clones alone and lacks a portion of them. Among roughly 81,000 clones listed, around 90% were seen once. J was trimmed by 6 bases and V by 6 bases; bases with no gene match: 4. Germline loops: CDR1 SQVTM, CDR2 ANQGSEA. This CDR3 contains 12 residues. General study points: Baseline TCR diversity was reportedly lower in newly diagnosed patients than healthy donors.

There was relapse after autologous stem cell transplantation in every patient, and there was variation in brentuximab vedotin exposure. Reported best responses ranged across complete response, partial response or progressive disease. The V call is TRBV29-1, the J call TRBJ2-7; TRBD2 aligns across 11 bases. Source: peripheral blood mononuclear cells (PBMCs), taken before the second cycle of nivolumab. The receptor was derived from a human donor with classical Hodgkin lymphoma. The CDR3 DNA sequence: TGCAGCGTGTCGGGACTAGCGGTCGAGCAGTACTTC. This gives the protein CSVSGLAVEQYF.